This T cell receptor (beta chain) comes out of a study of cytomegalovirus exposure and HLA in healthy donors. Study as a whole: The platform used for the 120 or so validation repertoires matched that of the approximately 620 first-cohort repertoires, a later analysis reported.

The V end lost 0 bases, the J end lost 8 bases, and 14 bases lay between the germline ends. The CDR3 contains 15 residues. In germline, CDR1 is MNHEY, CDR2 SVGAGI. Study-level results: Testing in vitro showed a few CMV-associated chains specific for CMV antigens.

This clone was seen a single time. Its target is not known. Measured with immunoSEQ multiplex PCR; TCRdb has only the in-frame clones, and not every one. The sample yields around 150,000 clones, approximately 84% seen once. The rearrangement uses TRBV6-5 and TRBJ1-5, with unresolved D. The sequencing input was PBMCs. The receptor was isolated from a man aged 25 to 45 in good health and CMV-seropositive. The CDR3 DNA reads as TGTGCCAGCAGTTACTCGGAGGCCAGGTGGGAGCCCCAGCATTTT. As protein: CASSYSEARWEPQHF.